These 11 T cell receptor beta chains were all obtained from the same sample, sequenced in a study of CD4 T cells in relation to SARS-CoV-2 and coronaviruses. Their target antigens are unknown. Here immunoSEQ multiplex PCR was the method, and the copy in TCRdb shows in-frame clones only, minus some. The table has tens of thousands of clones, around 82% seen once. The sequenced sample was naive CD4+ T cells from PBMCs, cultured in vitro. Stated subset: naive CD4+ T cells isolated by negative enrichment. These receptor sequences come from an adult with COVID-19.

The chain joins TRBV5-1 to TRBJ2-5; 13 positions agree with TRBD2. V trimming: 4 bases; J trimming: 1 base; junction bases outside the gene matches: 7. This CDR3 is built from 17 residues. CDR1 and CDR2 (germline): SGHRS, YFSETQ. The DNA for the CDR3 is TGCGCCAGCAGCACGGGCGGACTAGCGGGAGTCCAAGAGACCCAGTACTTC. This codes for CASSTGGLAGVQETQYF. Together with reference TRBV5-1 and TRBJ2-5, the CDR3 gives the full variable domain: KAGVTQTPRYLIKTRGQQVTLSCSPISGHRSVSWYQQTPGQGLQFLFEYFSETQRNKGNFPGRFSGRQFSNSRSEMNVSTLELGDSALYLCASSTGGLAGVQETQYFGPGTRLLVL.

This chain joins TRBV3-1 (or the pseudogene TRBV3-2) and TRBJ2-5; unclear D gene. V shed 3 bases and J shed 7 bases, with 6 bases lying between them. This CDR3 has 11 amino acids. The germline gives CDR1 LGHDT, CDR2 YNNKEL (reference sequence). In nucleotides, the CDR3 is TGTGCCAGCAGCCACCAAATGACCCAGTACTTC. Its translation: CASSHQMTQYF.

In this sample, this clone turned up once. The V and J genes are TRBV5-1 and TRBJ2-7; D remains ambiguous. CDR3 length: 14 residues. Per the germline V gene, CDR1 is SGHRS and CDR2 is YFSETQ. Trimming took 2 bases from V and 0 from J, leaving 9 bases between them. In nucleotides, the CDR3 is TGCGCCAGCAGCTTCATGCAGGACTCCTACGAGCAGTACTTC. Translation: CASSFMQDSYEQYF.

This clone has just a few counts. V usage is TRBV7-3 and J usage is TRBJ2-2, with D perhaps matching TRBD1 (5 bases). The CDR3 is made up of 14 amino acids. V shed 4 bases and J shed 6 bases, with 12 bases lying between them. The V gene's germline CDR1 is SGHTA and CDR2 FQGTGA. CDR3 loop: CASSSQGLAGELFF. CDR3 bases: TGTGCCAGCAGCTCTCAGGGATTGGCCGGGGAGCTGTTTTTT.

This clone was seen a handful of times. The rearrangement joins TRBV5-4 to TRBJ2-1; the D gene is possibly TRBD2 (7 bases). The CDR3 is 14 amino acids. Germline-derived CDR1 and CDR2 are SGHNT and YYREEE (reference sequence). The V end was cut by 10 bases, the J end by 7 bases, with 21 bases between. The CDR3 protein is CAGGGREPRNEQFF. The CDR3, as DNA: TGTGCCGGAGGGGGGCGGGAGCCGCGGAATGAGCAGTTCTTC.

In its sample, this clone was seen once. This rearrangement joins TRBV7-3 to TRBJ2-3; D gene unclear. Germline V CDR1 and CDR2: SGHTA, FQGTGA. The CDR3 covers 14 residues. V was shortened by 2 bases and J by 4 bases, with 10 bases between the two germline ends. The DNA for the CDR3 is TGTGCCAGCAGCTTATTATCGTTACCAGATACGCAGTATTTT. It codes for CASSLLSLPDTQYF. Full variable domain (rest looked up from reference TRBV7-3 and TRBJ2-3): GAGVSQTPSNKVTEKGKYVELRCDPISGHTALYWYRQSLGQGPEFLIYFQGTGAADDSGLPNDRFFAVRPEGSVSTLKIQRTERGDSAVYLCASSLLSLPDTQYFGPGTRLTVL.

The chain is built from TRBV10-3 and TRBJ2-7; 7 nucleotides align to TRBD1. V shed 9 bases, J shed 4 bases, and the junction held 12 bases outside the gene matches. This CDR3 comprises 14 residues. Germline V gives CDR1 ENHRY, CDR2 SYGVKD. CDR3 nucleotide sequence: TGTGCCATTTCGGACGACAGGGTTTCTTACGAGCAGTACTTC. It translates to CAISDDRVSYEQYF.

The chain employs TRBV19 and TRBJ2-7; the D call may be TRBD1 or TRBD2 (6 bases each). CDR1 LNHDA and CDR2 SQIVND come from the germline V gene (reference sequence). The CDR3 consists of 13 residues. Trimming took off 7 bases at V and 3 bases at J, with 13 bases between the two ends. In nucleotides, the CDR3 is TGTGCCAGTAAGGAGGGGGACAACTACGAGCAGTACTTC. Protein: CASKEGDNYEQYF.

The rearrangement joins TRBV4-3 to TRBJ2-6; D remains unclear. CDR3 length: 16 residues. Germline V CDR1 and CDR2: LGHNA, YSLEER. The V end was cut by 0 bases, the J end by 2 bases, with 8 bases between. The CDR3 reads CASSQDSGTGANVLTF. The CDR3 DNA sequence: TGCGCCAGCAGCCAAGATTCGGGTACTGGGGCCAACGTCCTGACTTTC.

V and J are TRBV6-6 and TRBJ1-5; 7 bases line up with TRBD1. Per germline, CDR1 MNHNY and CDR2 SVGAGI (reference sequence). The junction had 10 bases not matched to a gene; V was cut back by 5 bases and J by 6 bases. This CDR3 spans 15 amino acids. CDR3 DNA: TGTGCCAGCAGTCGTTCACAGGGGCCGGGTCAGCCCCAGCATTTT. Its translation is CASSRSQGPGQPQHF.

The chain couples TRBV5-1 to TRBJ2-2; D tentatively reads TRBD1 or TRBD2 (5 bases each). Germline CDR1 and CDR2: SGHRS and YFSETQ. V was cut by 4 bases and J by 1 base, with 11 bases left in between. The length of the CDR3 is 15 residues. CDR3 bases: TGCGCCAGCAGCCCCGGGACCGAGAACACCGGGGAGCTGTTTTTT. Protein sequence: CASSPGTENTGELFF.